The 9 T cell receptor beta chains below all came from one sample that was sequenced in a study of T cell responses to AZD1222 COVID-19 vaccine. The table came from immunoSEQ multiplex PCR; TCRdb's copy has only in-frame clones and leaves some out. The sample lists some 130,000 clones, roughly 87% occurring once. The source was peripheral blood, collected 28 days after the second AZD1222 dose. The receptors here all came from an adult who received the AZD1222 COVID-19 vaccine.

The chain joins TRBV18 to TRBJ2-5, with TRBD2 identical over 9 bases. V was clipped by 4 bases and J by 3 bases; unmatched bases: 3. This CDR3 is built from 14 residues. Germline loops: CDR1 KGHSH, CDR2 LQKENI. The DNA of the CDR3 is TGTGCCAGCTCACTATTAGCGGGGGAAGAGACCCAGTACTTC. Amino acids: CASSLLAGEETQYF.

This chain joins TRBV10-3 and TRBJ2-1, with D perhaps being TRBD1 or TRBD2 (5 bases each). In germline, CDR1 is ENHRY, CDR2 SYGVKD. The CDR3 runs to 15 residues. V lost 2 bases to trimming and J lost 3 bases, with 11 bases between them. The CDR3 region is CAISERDPLYNEQFF. In DNA, the CDR3 is TGTGCCATCAGTGAGCGGGACCCACTCTACAATGAGCAGTTCTTC.

The rearrangement uses TRBV4-3 and TRBJ1-2, with D perhaps TRBD1 (6 bases). CDR3 length: 15 residues. The V end was cut by 0 bases, the J end by 2 bases, with 10 bases between. Germline CDR1 is LGHNA and CDR2 is YSLEER. CDR3 sequence (DNA): TGCGCCAGCAGCCAAGAGGTGAGGGGGAACTATGGCTACACCTTC. It yields the protein CASSQEVRGNYGYTF.

About this clone itself: The sample contains more than one DNA sequence encoding this CDR3. The chain is built from TRBV18 and TRBJ1-1, with no clear D. The CDR3 length is 13 residues. Germline CDR1 KGHSH, CDR2 LQKENI. V lost 3 bases to trimming and J lost 1 base, with 6 bases between them. The CDR3 sequence: CASSPGQNTEAFF. Written as DNA, the CDR3 is TGTGCCAGCTCACCGGGCCAGAACACTGAAGCTTTCTTT.

This clone was observed once. Other DNA sequences of this sample code for an identical CDR3. This chain connects TRBV19 to TRBJ1-5; the match to TRBD1 covers 9 bases. Per the germline V gene, CDR1 is LNHDA and CDR2 is SQIVND (reference sequence). The V and J ends lost 8 bases and 5 bases, in that order; junction bases with no gene match: 4. CDR3 length: 13 residues. Here the CDR3 DNA reads TGTGCCAGTCGCGACAGGGGGGATCAGCCCCAGCATTTT. Translation gives CASRDRGDQPQHF.

The J gene is TRBJ2-3, the V gene TRBV6-2 or TRBV6-3, with D possibly being TRBD1 (6 bases). CDR1 and CDR2 (germline): MNHEY, SVGEGT. V was pared by 4 bases and J by 1 base, with 9 bases between. This CDR3 is 14 amino acids long. The CDR3 loop is CASSFQGRTDTQYF. CDR3 DNA sequence: TGTGCCAGCAGTTTCCAGGGGCGCACAGATACGCAGTATTTT.

J is TRBJ2-7 and V is TRBV19, with a weak D call TRBD1 (6 bases). From germline, CDR1 is LNHDA and CDR2 SQIVND (reference sequence). V lost 3 bases and J lost 4, with 7 bases in between. The length of the CDR3 is 12 residues. CDR3: CASSMDSYEQYF. DNA of the CDR3: TGTGCCAGTAGTATGGACAGTTACGAGCAGTACTTC. Full variable domain (missing parts from reference TRBV19 and TRBJ2-7): DGGITQSPKYLFRKEGQNVTLSCEQNLNHDAMYWYRQDPGQGLRLIYYSQIVNDFQKGDIAEGYSVSREKKESFPLTVTSAQKNPTAFYLCASSMDSYEQYFGPGTRLTVT.

The chain combines TRBV6-5 with TRBJ1-1; unclear D gene. CDR1 and CDR2 from the germline V gene are MNHEY and SVGAGI. The CDR3 extends over 15 amino acids. V lost 0 bases, J lost 7 bases, and 15 bases lay in between. Here the CDR3 DNA reads TGTGCCAGCAGTTACTCACGGGCCCTCGGGTATGAAGCTTTCTTT. Protein sequence: CASSYSRALGYEAFF.

The chain uses TRBV7-8 and TRBJ2-1, with D maybe TRBD1 (6 bases). Germline loops: CDR1 SGHVS, CDR2 FQNEAQ. The CDR3 sequence is 18 residues long. The V gene lost 2 bases and the J gene lost 0 bases, with 17 bases spanning the gap. CDR3 coding DNA: TGTGCCAGCAGCTTACCCAAAGGACAGTTAAGCTCCTACAATGAGCAGTTCTTC. As protein: CASSLPKGQLSSYNEQFF.